This section outlines one TCR beta chain sequence together with its context. The antigen remains undetermined. This sample was taken from a study of siplizumab effects on memory and regulatory T cells. Germline-derived CDR1 and CDR2 are SGDLS and YYNGEE. There are 12 residues in the CDR3. V gave up 4 bases and J gave up 11 bases; unmatched junction bases: 6. Study conclusions and caveats: The diversity of naive T cells seemed greater than that of memory cells, and their alloresponse contribution seemed major.

Using immunoSEQ multiplex PCR, the repertoire was profiled, and TCRdb retains in-frame clones only, with some absent. The sample shows tens of thousands of clones, roughly 96% of them seen only once. Source material: naive CD8+ T cells sorted from blood. The V gene is TRBV9, the J gene TRBJ1-1, with TRBD1 matching 9 bases. This TCR was sampled from a human donor in good health. The CDR3 DNA follows: TGTGCCAGCAGCATAACAGGGGGCGAGGCTTTCTTT. This gives the protein CASSITGGEAFF.